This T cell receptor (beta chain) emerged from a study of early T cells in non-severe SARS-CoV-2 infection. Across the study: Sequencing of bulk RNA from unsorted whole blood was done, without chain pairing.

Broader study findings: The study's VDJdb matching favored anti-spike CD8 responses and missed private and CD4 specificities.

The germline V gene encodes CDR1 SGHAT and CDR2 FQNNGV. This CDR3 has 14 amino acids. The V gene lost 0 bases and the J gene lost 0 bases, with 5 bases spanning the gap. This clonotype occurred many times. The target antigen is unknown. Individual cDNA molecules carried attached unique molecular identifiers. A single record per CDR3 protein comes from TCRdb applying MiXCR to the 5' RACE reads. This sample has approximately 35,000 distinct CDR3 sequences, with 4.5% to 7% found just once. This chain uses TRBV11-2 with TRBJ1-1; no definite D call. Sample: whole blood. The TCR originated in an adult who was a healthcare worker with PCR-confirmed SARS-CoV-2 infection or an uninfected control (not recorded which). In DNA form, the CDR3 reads TGTGCCAGCAGCTTAGAGTTCCTGAACACTGAAGCTTTCTTT. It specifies CASSLEFLNTEAFF.